A selection of T cell receptor beta chains follows, all from one sample in a study of molecular identifiers for immune sequencing clone quantification. Each CDR3 protein gets one entry after TCRdb re-called the PCR reads with MiXCR. The table lists about 2,500 distinct CDR3 sequences, over 15% of them singletons. Sample: naive CD8+ T cells from blood, with Jurkat cell RNA spiked in. Receptor source: a human donor in good health. Some libraries in this study had Jurkat cell RNA spiked in. Both conserved end residues are part of each CDR3. D genes are given only for firm matches. Size values are once, few and many counts, or a class for expanded clones, and some rows have none.

clone_size: medium-sized; d_call: TRBD1; v_call: TRBV29-1; cdr3_length: 17; j_call: TRBJ2-6; cdr3_aa: CSVLGGQLLSGANVLTF
clone_size: NA; d_call: NA; v_call: TRBV19; cdr3_length: 14; j_call: TRBJ2-7; cdr3_aa: CASSIKRGPYEQYF
clone_size: medium-sized; d_call: NA; v_call: TRBV2; cdr3_length: 15; j_call: TRBJ2-7; cdr3_aa: CASSTNTGLSYEQYF
clone_size: medium-sized; d_call: NA; v_call: TRBV7-9; cdr3_length: 15; j_call: TRBJ1-6; cdr3_aa: CASSLETGGNSPLHF
clone_size: medium-sized; d_call: TRBD1; v_call: TRBV9; cdr3_length: 16; j_call: TRBJ2-5; cdr3_aa: CASSGPQGRPQETQYF
clone_size: medium-sized; d_call: NA; v_call: TRBV20-1; cdr3_length: 13; j_call: TRBJ2-7; cdr3_aa: CSAKAAGPYEQYF
clone_size: medium-sized; d_call: NA; v_call: TRBV27; cdr3_length: 14; j_call: TRBJ2-2; cdr3_aa: CASSLQVNTGELFF
clone_size: large; d_call: NA; v_call: TRBV4-3; cdr3_length: 15; j_call: TRBJ2-7; cdr3_aa: CASSPGGSGSYEQYF
clone_size: medium-sized; d_call: TRBD1; v_call: TRBV2; cdr3_length: 13; j_call: TRBJ2-5; cdr3_aa: CASDRGEGETQYF
clone_size: few; d_call: TRBD2; v_call: TRBV5-1; cdr3_length: 14; j_call: TRBJ2-1; cdr3_aa: CASSLLAGVEEQFF
clone_size: large; d_call: TRBD2; v_call: TRBV7-3; cdr3_length: 19; j_call: TRBJ2-1; cdr3_aa: CASSPRGLAGGRSYNEQFF
clone_size: NA; d_call: TRBD1; v_call: TRBV19; cdr3_length: 15; j_call: TRBJ1-5; cdr3_aa: CASREPGQGVQPQHF
clone_size: medium-sized; d_call: NA; v_call: TRBV6-5; cdr3_length: 17; j_call: TRBJ2-1; cdr3_aa: CASSSILGVVTYNEQFF
clone_size: NA; d_call: TRBD2; v_call: TRBV19; cdr3_length: 16; j_call: TRBJ2-1; cdr3_aa: CASSSGSGGRNNEQFF
clone_size: medium-sized; d_call: NA; v_call: TRBV12-3/TRBV12-4; cdr3_length: 17; j_call: TRBJ2-1; cdr3_aa: CASSLGGGMSSYNEQFF
clone_size: medium-sized; d_call: NA; v_call: TRBV4-3; cdr3_length: 14; j_call: TRBJ2-7; cdr3_aa: CASSPPGRTYEQYF